Presented here are 19 T cell receptor beta chains from one specimen sequenced in a study of control samples from healthy donors and cancer patients (dated by TCRdb to 2018 to 2020). Library preparation was by the immunoSEQ multiplex PCR assay. TCRdb's version of the immuneACCESS table is confined to in-frame rearrangements and falls short of the full clone set. An unresolved V gene accounts for under half of the shortfall where checked; the remainder is of unknown origin. In this sample the table shows 80,000 to 100,000 clones, about 91% of which occur a single time. The ten most abundant clones make up less than 15% of the sample. The sample taken for sequencing was blood. The source of these receptors is a man aged 25 to 40 in good health.

The J gene is TRBJ1-2, the V gene TRBV12-3 or TRBV12-4; D is unclear. With 7 bases removed from V and 8 bases from J, the gap between germline ends came to 17 bases. The CDR3 has 13 amino acids. The CDR3 DNA reads as TGTGCCAGCAAGGGTCCAGGCTCTAGCGGCTACACCTTC. This sequence encodes CASKGPGSSGYTF.

The chain employs TRBV7-9 and TRBJ2-7, with unresolved D. V lost 0 bases and J 2 bases, leaving 11 bases between the germline ends. This CDR3 spans 15 amino acids. Looked up from germline, CDR1 is SEHNR and CDR2 is FQNEAQ (reference sequence). The CDR3, as DNA: TGTGCCAGCAGCTTAGCGCTTGACGGTACCTACGAGCAGTACTTC. It codes for CASSLALDGTYEQYF.

The V gene is TRBV10-1, the J gene TRBJ2-7; D gene unclear. The ends were cut back, 10 bases at V and 7 bases at J, with 11 bases in the middle. There are 10 residues in the CDR3. The V gene's germline CDR1 is WNHNN and CDR2 SYGVQD (reference sequence). The CDR3 bases are TGCGCCATCTTCCGGCGGGAGCAGTACTTC. Residues: CAIFRREQYF.

This clone was seen once. This sample also contains other DNA sequences that code for the same CDR3. This rearrangement joins TRBV3-1 (or the pseudogene TRBV3-2) to TRBJ2-7; D is uncertain. The V gene's germline CDR1 is LGHDT and CDR2 YNNKEL (reference sequence). The CDR3 extends over 11 amino acids. The germline V and J ends were trimmed by 3 bases and 6 bases, with 6 bases remaining between them. In DNA form, the CDR3 reads TGTGCCAGCAGCCAGTTGGGCGAGCAGTACTTC. Amino acids: CASSQLGEQYF.

The CDR3 DNA is TGTGCCTGGGGAGCGGGAGGGAGCTCCTACGAGCAGTACTTC. This encodes CAWGAGGSSYEQYF. This chain uses TRBV30 with TRBJ2-7; 10 nucleotides agree with TRBD2. The V gene's germline CDR1 is GTSNPN and CDR2 SVGIG (reference sequence). The CDR3 runs 14 residues. V lost 5 bases to trimming and J lost 0 bases; unmatched junction nucleotides: 4. Variable domain in full (rest from reference TRBV30 and TRBJ2-7): SQTIHQWPATLVQPVGSPLSLECTVEGTSNPNLYWYRQAAGRGLQLLFYSVGIGQISSEVPQNLSASRPQDRQFILSSKKLLLSDSGFYLCAWGAGGSSYEQYFGPGTRLTVT.

This chain joins TRBV5-5 and TRBJ1-2; perhaps TRBD1 as D (5 bases). There are 16 residues in the CDR3. The V gene's germline CDR1 is SGHKS and CDR2 YYEKEE (reference sequence). The V end lost 3 bases, the J end lost 4 bases, and 19 bases lay between the germline ends. The CDR3 loop is CASSSPSRESSYGYTF. The CDR3 nucleotides are TGTGCCAGCAGCTCCCCTTCCAGGGAGTCGAGCTATGGCTACACCTTC.

This chain uses TRBV28 with TRBJ1-2; D is uncertain. The V end lost 4 bases, the J end lost 8 bases, and 17 bases lay between the germline ends. This CDR3 comprises 14 residues. Per the germline V gene, CDR1 is MDHEN and CDR2 is SYDVKM. The CDR3 region is CASSSGSQVGGYTF. In DNA, the CDR3 is TGTGCCAGCAGTTCGGGGTCCCAGGTAGGCGGCTACACCTTC.

The genes are TRBV28 and TRBJ1-1; D is undetermined. The V gene's germline CDR1 is MDHEN and CDR2 SYDVKM. The CDR3 extends over 15 amino acids. Trimming left V 2 bases short and J 8 bases short, with 18 bases between. The CDR3 protein is CASSLPSGMGKEAFF. DNA of the CDR3: TGTGCCAGCAGTTTACCCTCAGGTATGGGGAAAGAAGCTTTCTTT.

The CDR3 bases are TGCAGCGTTGAAAGCAGGGCCACCTACGAGCAGTACTTC. The encoded protein is CSVESRATYEQYF. The chain joins TRBV29-1 to TRBJ2-7, with TRBD1 as a possible D gene (5 bases). The CDR3 is 13 amino acids. Per germline, CDR1 SQVTM and CDR2 ANQGSEA. V lost 2 bases and J lost 2, with 10 bases in between.

The gene calls are TRBV7-3 and TRBJ2-2; D might be TRBD2 (5 bases). Germline V CDR1 and CDR2: SGHTA, FQGTGA. Trimming removed 5 bases from V and 6 bases from J, with 13 bases in between. CDR3 size: 14 residues. Written as DNA, the CDR3 is TGTGCCAGCAGCGGTGGGAGTTCTTCCGGGGAGCTGTTTTTT. As protein: CASSGGSSSGELFF.

The chain links TRBV11-1 to TRBJ2-1; 10 bases agree with TRBD2. The CDR3 runs 16 residues. Germline V lookup: CDR1 SGHAT, CDR2 FQDESV (reference sequence). V gave up 6 bases and J gave up 3 bases; unmatched junction bases: 8. The CDR3 nucleotides read TGTGCCAGCAGTCCATGGACTAGCGGCGACTACAATGAGCAGTTCTTC. Translating it yields CASSPWTSGDYNEQFF.

The chain couples TRBV4-1 to TRBJ2-7, with 9 positions matching TRBD1. The CDR3 runs to 16 residues. The germline V gene encodes CDR1 MGHRA and CDR2 YSYEKL. V trimming: 1 base; J trimming: 2 bases; junction bases outside the gene matches: 6. Here the CDR3 DNA reads TGCGCCAGCAGCCAAGTGTCGGGACAGGGTCCCTACGAGCAGTACTTC. This encodes CASSQVSGQGPYEQYF.

This chain joins TRBV27 and TRBJ2-2; 10 bases line up with TRBD2. Germline CDR1 reads MNHEY; CDR2 reads SMNVEV (reference sequence). The CDR3 has 17 residues. V was clipped by 4 bases and J by 4 bases; unmatched bases: 9. The CDR3 bases are TGTGCCAGCAGTTCCCAGTCTCAGCGGGAGGGCACCGGGGAGCTGTTTTTT. Translation: CASSSQSQREGTGELFF.

The chain recombines TRBV28 with TRBJ2-3; 7 bases align to TRBD2. Per the germline V gene, CDR1 is MDHEN and CDR2 is SYDVKM. This CDR3 region has 16 residues. V trimming: 6 bases; J trimming: 3 bases; junction bases outside the gene matches: 12. The CDR3 is CASRRGGRGRTDTQYF. CDR3 nucleotides: TGTGCCAGCAGGAGGGGAGGGCGGGGTAGGACAGATACGCAGTATTTT.

This rearrangement joins TRBV7-2 to TRBJ1-5, with D unclear. This CDR3 contains 13 residues. V lost 7 bases to trimming and J lost 6 bases, with 13 bases between them. Germline assignment: CDR1 SGHTA and CDR2 FQGNSA. This CDR3 is CASTLPGSQPQHF. The CDR3 nucleotides are TGTGCCAGCACCCTCCCTGGGAGTCAGCCCCAGCATTTT.

The J gene is TRBJ2-5, the V gene TRBV19; D is undetermined. The length of the CDR3 is 13 residues. With 5 bases removed from V and 0 bases from J, the gap between germline ends came to 7 bases. Germline CDR1 reads LNHDA; CDR2 reads SQIVND (reference sequence). CDR3 protein: CASSVGYQETQYF. As DNA, the CDR3 is TGTGCCAGTAGTGTTGGCTACCAAGAGACCCAGTACTTC.

This rearrangement joins TRBV7-2 to TRBJ2-3, with 8 bases identical to TRBD2. J lost 3 bases, V lost 0 bases, and 5 bases had no gene match. This CDR3 has 16 residues. In germline, CDR1 is SGHTA, CDR2 FQGNSA. CDR3 nucleotides: TGTGCCAGCAGCTTAGCTAGCGGGATACGTACAGATACGCAGTATTTT. It translates to CASSLASGIRTDTQYF.

The rearrangement joins TRBV11-3 to TRBJ2-1, with TRBD2 matching 9 bases. The V and J ends lost 5 bases and 7 bases, in that order; junction bases with no gene match: 9. Germline CDR1 reads SGHNT; CDR2 reads YENEEA. This CDR3 is 15 amino acids long. CDR3 coding DNA: TGTGCCAGCAGCACAGCGGGAGGAGGGAGTAATGAGCAGTTCTTC. Amino acids: CASSTAGGGSNEQFF.

V and J are TRBV19 and TRBJ1-5; 9 bases align to TRBD1. There are 14 residues in the CDR3. V was clipped by 5 bases and J by 6 bases; unmatched bases: 5. Germline loops: CDR1 LNHDA, CDR2 SQIVND (reference sequence). The DNA of the CDR3 is TGTGCCAGTAGTTCCCGGGACAGGGCTCAGCCCCAGCATTTT. It codes for CASSSRDRAQPQHF.